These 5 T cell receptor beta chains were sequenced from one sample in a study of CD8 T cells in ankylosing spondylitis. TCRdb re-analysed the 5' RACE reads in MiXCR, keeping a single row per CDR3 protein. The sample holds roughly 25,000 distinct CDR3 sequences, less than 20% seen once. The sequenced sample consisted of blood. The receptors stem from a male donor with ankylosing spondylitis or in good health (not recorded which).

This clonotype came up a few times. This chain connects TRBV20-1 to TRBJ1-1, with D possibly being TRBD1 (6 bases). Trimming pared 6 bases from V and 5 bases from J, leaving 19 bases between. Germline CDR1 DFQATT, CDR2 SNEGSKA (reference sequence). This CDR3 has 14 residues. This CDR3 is CSAGDRQVGTEAFF. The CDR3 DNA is TGCAGTGCCGGCGATAGACAGGTGGGGACTGAAGCTTTCTTT.

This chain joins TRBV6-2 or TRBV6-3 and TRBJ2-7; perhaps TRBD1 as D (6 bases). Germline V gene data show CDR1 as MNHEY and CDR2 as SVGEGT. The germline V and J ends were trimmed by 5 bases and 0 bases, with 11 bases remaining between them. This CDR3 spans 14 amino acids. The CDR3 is CASSNPGHSYEQYV. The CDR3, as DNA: TGTGCCAGCAGTAATCCGGGACACTCCTACGAGCAGTACGTC.

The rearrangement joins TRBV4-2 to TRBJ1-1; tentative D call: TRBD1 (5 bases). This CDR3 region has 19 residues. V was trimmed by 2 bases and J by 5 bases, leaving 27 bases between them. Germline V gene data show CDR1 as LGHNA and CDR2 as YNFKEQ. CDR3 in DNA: TGTGCCAGCAGCCAACCGGAGGGAGGAGGGATCGAATGGGGGACTGAAGCTTTCTTT. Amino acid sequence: CASSQPEGGGIEWGTEAFF.

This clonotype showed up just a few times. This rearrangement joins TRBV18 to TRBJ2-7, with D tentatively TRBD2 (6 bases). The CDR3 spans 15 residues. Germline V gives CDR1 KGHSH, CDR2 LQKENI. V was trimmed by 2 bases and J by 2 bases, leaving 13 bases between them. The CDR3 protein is CASSPGRDSAYEQYF. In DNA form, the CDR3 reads TGTGCCAGCTCACCAGGAAGGGACTCAGCCTACGAGCAGTACTTC.

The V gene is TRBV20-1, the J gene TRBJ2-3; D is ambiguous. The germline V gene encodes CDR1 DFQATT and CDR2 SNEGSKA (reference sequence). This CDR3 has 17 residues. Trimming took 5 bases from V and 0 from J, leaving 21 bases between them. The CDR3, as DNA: TGCAGTGCTGGCCCAGGTAGTGGGTATTCTAGCACAGATACGCAGTATTTT. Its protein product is CSAGPGSGYSSTDTQYF.